A selection of T cell receptor beta chains follows, all from one sample in a study of shared clonotypes between healthy human individuals. The data were produced by immunoSEQ multiplex PCR, yet TCRdb's version contains in-frame clones alone and is incomplete. The profile shows 2 million to 2.5 million clones, 90% to 97% of them singletons. Specimen: naive CD4+ T cells sorted from blood. These receptors originate from a man in his late teens or twenties in good health. Both conserved end residues are part of each CDR3. Each record gives: D gene, J gene, V gene, clone size, CDR3 protein, CDR3 DNA. D genes are given only for firm matches. Part of the rows lack a size; the others show once, few, many or a class for expanded clones.

. TRBJ2-2 TRBV6-5 . CASRGAGTGELFF TGTGCCAGCAGGGGGGCGGGGACCGGGGAGCTGTTTTTT
. TRBJ2-1 TRBV28 . CASSSWHEQFF TGTGCCAGCAGTAGCTGGCATGAGCAGTTCTTC
. TRBJ1-1 TRBV6-5 . CASTRDGRNTEAFF TGTGCCAGCACCCGAGACGGGAGAAACACTGAAGCTTTCTTT
TRBD1 TRBJ2-2 TRBV11-2 . CASRRAGTGSGELFF TGTGCCAGCAGGCGAGCCGGGACAGGTTCTGGGGAGCTGTTTTTT
. TRBJ1-5 TRBV11-1 . CASSPGVGQPQHF TGTGCCAGCAGCCCAGGGGTAGGCCAGCCCCAGCATTTT
. TRBJ1-5 TRBV5-6 few CASSPLGSQPQHF TGTGCCAGCAGCCCCCTGGGAAGTCAGCCCCAGCATTTT
TRBD1 TRBJ2-7 TRBV11-2 once CASSLQGGYEQYF TGTGCCAGCAGCCTACAGGGGGGCTACGAGCAGTACTTC
TRBD2 TRBJ2-1 TRBV9 . CASSVVGSGGERFF TGTGCCAGCAGCGTAGTGGGTAGCGGGGGCGAGCGGTTCTTC
. TRBJ2-7 TRBV5-5 . CASSLGVLVKGYEQYF TGTGCCAGCAGCTTGGGGGTACTAGTTAAGGGATACGAGCAGTACTTC
. TRBJ2-3 TRBV28 . CASSLGEATHTQYF TGTGCCAGCAGTTTGGGTGAGGCCACGCATACGCAGTATTTT
. TRBJ2-7 TRBV27 . CASSFYPREAPYEQYF TGTGCCAGCAGTTTCTACCCCAGGGAAGCCCCCTACGAGCAGTACTTC
. TRBJ2-7 TRBV2 . CASTGFNEQYF TGTGCCAGCACAGGGTTCAACGAGCAGTACTTC
. TRBJ2-7 TRBV27 . CASSLVPGWEQYF TGTGCCAGCAGTTTGGTGCCGGGGTGGGAGCAGTACTTC
TRBD1 TRBJ1-2 TRBV6-1 . CASSTTGPYGYTF TGTGCCAGCAGCACGACAGGGCCCTATGGCTACACCTTC